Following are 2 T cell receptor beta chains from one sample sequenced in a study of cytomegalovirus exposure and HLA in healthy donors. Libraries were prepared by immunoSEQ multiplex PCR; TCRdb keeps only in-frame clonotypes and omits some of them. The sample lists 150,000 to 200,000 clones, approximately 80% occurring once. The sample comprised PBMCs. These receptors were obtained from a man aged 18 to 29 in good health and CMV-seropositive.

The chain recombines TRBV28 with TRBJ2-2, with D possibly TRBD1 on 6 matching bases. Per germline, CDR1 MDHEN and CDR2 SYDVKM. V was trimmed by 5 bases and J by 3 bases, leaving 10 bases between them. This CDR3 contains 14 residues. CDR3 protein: CASSLQGYTGELFF. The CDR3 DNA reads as TGTGCCAGCAGTCTACAGGGTTACACCGGGGAGCTGTTTTTT. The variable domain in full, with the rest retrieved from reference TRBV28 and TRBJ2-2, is DVKVTQSSRYLVKRTGEKVFLECVQDMDHENMFWYRQDPGLGLRLIYFSYDVKMKEKGDIPEGYSVSREKKERFSLILESASTNQTSMYLCASSLQGYTGELFFGEGSRLTVL.

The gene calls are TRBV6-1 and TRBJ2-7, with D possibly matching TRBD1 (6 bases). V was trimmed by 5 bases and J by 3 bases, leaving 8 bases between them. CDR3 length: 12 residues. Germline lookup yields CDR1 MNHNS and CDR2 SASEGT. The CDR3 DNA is TGTGCCAGCAGTCAACAGGGCTACGAGCAGTACTTC. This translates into CASSQQGYEQYF.